The TCR beta chain under discussion was sequenced for a study of control samples from healthy donors and cancer patients. TCRdb's copy holds only in-frame clones and misses some; the assay was immunoSEQ multiplex PCR. The table includes 150,000 to 200,000 clones, 70% to 90% detected once. The receptor was isolated from a woman in her 30s in good health. The source material was blood.

The CDR3 spells CASSLATSGSYNEQFF. In DNA, the CDR3 is TGTGCCAGCAGCTTAGCGACTAGCGGCTCCTACAATGAGCAGTTCTTC. The rearrangement links TRBV7-9 to TRBJ2-1; TRBD2 aligns across 9 bases. This CDR3 has 16 residues. CDR1 and CDR2 from the germline V gene are SEHNR and FQNEAQ (reference sequence). The J segment lost 0 bases and the V segment lost 0 bases, leaving 0 bases of the junction unmatched.